A selection of T cell receptor beta chains follows, all from one sample in a study of blood T cell repertoires in COVID-19. Produced via immunoSEQ multiplex PCR; TCRdb's table is partial and in-frame only. The data show just under 65,000 clones, with over 70% seen just once and 6.3% held by the top ten. Sequencing used peripheral blood. Receptors originate from a human donor in a cohort sampled during active COVID-19. The CDR3 runs from the conserved cysteine through the conserved F or W. D genes are given only for firm matches. Only part of the rows carry a size: once, few, many, or a class if the clone is expanded.

j_gene,abundance,v_gene,d_gene,CDR3aa,CDR3nt
TRBJ1-5,-,TRBV6-2/TRBV6-3,TRBD1,CASSNQLGDRRNSNQPQHF,TGTGCCAGCAGTAACCAGCTTGGGGACAGGAGAAATAGCAATCAGCCCCAGCATTTT
TRBJ2-3,-,TRBV5-1,TRBD2,CASSFGEGNTQYF,TGCGCCAGCAGCTTTGGGGAGGGAAATACGCAGTATTTT
TRBJ2-2,-,TRBV5-1,-,CASSLVFPYTGELFF,TGCGCCAGCAGCTTGGTGTTCCCGTACACCGGGGAGCTGTTTTTT
TRBJ2-1,once,TRBV24-1,TRBD2,CATSDNRLANNEQFF,TGTGCCACCAGTGACAACCGACTAGCGAACAATGAGCAGTTCTTC
TRBJ2-7,-,TRBV5-1,-,CASSRVSGSRGYSYEQYF,TGCGCCAGCAGCCGGGTTTCAGGGTCCAGGGGCTACTCCTACGAGCAGTACTTC
TRBJ2-1,-,TRBV11-2,TRBD2,CASSLDPAGGLNEQFF,TGTGCCAGCAGCTTAGACCCAGCGGGGGGTTTAAATGAGCAGTTCTTC
TRBJ1-2,-,TRBV19,TRBD1,CASTRRGTGYGYTF,TGTGCCAGTACCCGCAGGGGGACAGGCTATGGCTACACCTTC
TRBJ2-7,-,TRBV2,TRBD2,CASSGTSGRAGEQYF,TGTGCCAGCAGTGGGACTAGCGGGAGGGCCGGCGAGCAGTACTTC
TRBJ2-1,once,TRBV6-2/TRBV6-3,TRBD2,CASSPYGTSGGGPREKFF,TGTGCCAGCAGCCCTTATGGGACTAGCGGGGGAGGGCCACGGGAGAAATTCTTC
TRBJ2-7,few,TRBV5-1,-,CASSLAEVSLYEQYF,TGCGCCAGCAGCTTGGCGGAGGTTTCCCTCTACGAGCAGTACTTC
TRBJ1-2,-,TRBV5-1,TRBD1,CASSFTGGEQNYGYTF,TGCGCCAGCAGCTTCACAGGGGGCGAACAAAACTATGGCTACACCTTC
TRBJ2-3,-,TRBV19,-,CASSTRGVGGGGDTQYF,TGTGCCAGTAGTACAAGGGGCGTCGGGGGTGGGGGAGATACGCAGTATTTT
TRBJ2-3,few,TRBV6-1,TRBD2,CASSEYGGASTDTQYF,TGTGCCAGCAGTGAATACGGGGGGGCAAGCACAGATACGCAGTATTTT
TRBJ2-7,-,TRBV30,TRBD1,CAWSAYGTGPPYEQYF,TGTGCCTGGAGTGCGTACGGGACAGGGCCCCCCTACGAGCAGTACTTC
TRBJ1-3,-,TRBV24-1,TRBD1,CATSDHLRYRTGSSGNTIYF,TGTGCCACCAGTGACCATTTAAGATACCGGACAGGGAGTTCTGGAAACACCATATATTTT
TRBJ1-2,-,TRBV27,-,CASSLGSGSLNGYTF,TGTGCCAGCAGTTTAGGTTCGGGGTCCCTAAATGGCTACACCTTC
TRBJ1-4,-,TRBV7-9,TRBD1,CASSFPAGGNEKLFF,TGTGCCAGCAGCTTCCCCGCAGGGGGTAATGAAAAACTGTTTTTT
TRBJ2-7,-,TRBV6-1,-,CASSEMTGYEQYF,TGTGCCAGCAGTGAAATGACAGGCTACGAGCAGTACTTC
TRBJ2-7,-,TRBV11-2,-,CASSPVGGRWVYEQYF,TGTGCCAGCAGCCCAGTGGGGGGGCGGTGGGTCTACGAGCAGTACTTC
TRBJ1-1,few,TRBV30,TRBD1,CAWSVLGQGAEAFF,TGTGCCTGGAGTGTACTGGGACAGGGGGCTGAAGCTTTCTTT
TRBJ1-6,-,TRBV5-1,-,CASSPWAGDNSPLHF,TGCGCCAGCAGCCCTTGGGCAGGGGACAATTCACCCCTCCACTTT
TRBJ2-5,-,TRBV7-9,-,CASSLGGPRVPQYF,TGTGCCAGCAGCTTAGGGGGGCCTAGGGTGCCCCAGTACTTC
TRBJ2-1,-,TRBV9,TRBD2,CASRRDLGTSGVNEQFF,TGTGCCAGCAGGCGTGACCTTGGGACTAGCGGGGTCAATGAGCAGTTCTTC
TRBJ2-5,-,TRBV30,TRBD2,CAWTIAGGWETQYF,TGTGCCTGGACTATAGCGGGAGGTTGGGAGACCCAGTACTTC